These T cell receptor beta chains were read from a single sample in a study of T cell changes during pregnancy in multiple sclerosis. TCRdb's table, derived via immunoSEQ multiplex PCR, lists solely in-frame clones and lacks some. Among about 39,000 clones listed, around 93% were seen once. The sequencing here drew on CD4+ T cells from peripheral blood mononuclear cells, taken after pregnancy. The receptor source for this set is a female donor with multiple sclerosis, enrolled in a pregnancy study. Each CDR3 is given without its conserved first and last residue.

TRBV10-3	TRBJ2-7	AFSGTGAGEQY
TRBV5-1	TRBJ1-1	ASSLERVKGEAF
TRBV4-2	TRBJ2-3	ASSPGLADKDTQY
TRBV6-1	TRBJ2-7	ASSENARGEQY
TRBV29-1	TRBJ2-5	SALAVGGTQY
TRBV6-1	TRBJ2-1	ASLKAGAGYNEQF
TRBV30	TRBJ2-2	ACRWRGAGATGELF
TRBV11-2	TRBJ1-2	ASSPGGRGLNYGYT
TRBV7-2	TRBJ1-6	ASSRDRAVRSPLH
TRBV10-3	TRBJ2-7	AISPGTSGGGSSYEQY
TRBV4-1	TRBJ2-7	ASSQKSRDRLREQY
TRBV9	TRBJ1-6	ASSVEGVRTPLH
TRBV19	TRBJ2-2	ASSTQQGNTGELF
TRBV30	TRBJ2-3	AWSPTPSDRGKYTDTQY
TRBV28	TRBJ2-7	ASTLTGSYEQY
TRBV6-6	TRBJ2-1	ASSYSSAYNEQF
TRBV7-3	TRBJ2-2	ASSLNPGQGRAGELF
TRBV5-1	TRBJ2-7	ASSLALMSPDTSYEQY
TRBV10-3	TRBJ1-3	AISESDRPGNTIY
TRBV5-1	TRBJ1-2	ASSLPGQGGYGYT
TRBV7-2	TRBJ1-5	ASSTGQGRNQPQH
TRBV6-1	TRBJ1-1	ASSEVYGPNTEAF
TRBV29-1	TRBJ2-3	SVVSGSTDTQY
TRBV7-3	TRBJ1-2	ASSLIGGTGGDYGYT
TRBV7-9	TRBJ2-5	ASSSLRGGAILGTQY
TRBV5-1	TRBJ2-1	ASSLARYNEQF
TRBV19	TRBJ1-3	ASSSRTPTRY